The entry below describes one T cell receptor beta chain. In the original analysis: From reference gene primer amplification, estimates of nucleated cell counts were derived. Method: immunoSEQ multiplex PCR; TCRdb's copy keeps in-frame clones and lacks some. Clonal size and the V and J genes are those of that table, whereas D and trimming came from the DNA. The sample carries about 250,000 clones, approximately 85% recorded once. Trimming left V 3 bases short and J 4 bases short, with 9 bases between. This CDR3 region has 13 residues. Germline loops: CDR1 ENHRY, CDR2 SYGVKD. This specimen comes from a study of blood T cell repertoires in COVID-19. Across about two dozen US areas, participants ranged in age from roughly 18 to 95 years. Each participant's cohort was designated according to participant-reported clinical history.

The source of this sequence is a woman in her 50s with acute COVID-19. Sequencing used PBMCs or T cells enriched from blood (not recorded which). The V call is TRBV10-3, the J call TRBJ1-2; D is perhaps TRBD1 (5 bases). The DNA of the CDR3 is TGTGCCATCAGTGAAGCAGGGTCCTATGGCTACACCTTC. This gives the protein CAISEAGSYGYTF.